This passage covers 8 T cell receptor beta chains from one sample sequenced in a study of radiation and T cells in renal cell carcinoma. The method was immunoSEQ multiplex PCR; TCRdb's version includes in-frame clones alone and lacks a portion of them. The table has 140,000 or so clones, 75% to 90% seen once; the top ten hold less than 20%. The time point here: blood 4 weeks post-SBRT, at nephrectomy. This sample's treatment: 15 Gy SBRT to primary tumor, nephrectomy 4 weeks later. The sequencing here drew on blood, taken from a patient whose treatment included radiotherapy and nephrectomy. Every receptor here comes from a woman between 45 and 65 years old with renal cell carcinoma.

The chain carries TRBV6-5 and TRBJ1-1; D is ambiguous. V was shortened by 0 bases and J by 4 bases, with 15 bases between the two germline ends. Per the germline V gene, CDR1 is MNHEY and CDR2 is SVGAGI. The CDR3 loop spans 16 amino acids. The DNA of the CDR3 is TGTGCCAGCAGTTACTCGAGAATTAGGTTGGCCACTGAAGCTTTCTTT. Translating gives CASSYSRIRLATEAFF.

This clone showed up just once. The J gene is TRBJ1-4, the V gene TRBV11-2; TRBD1 aligns across 8 bases. V gave up 0 bases and J gave up 6 bases; unmatched junction bases: 3. Germline CDR1 and CDR2: SGHAT and FQNNGV. The CDR3 extends over 15 amino acids. The CDR3 protein is CASSLDPGGDEKLFF. The CDR3 DNA sequence: TGTGCCAGCAGCTTAGACCCAGGGGGCGATGAAAAACTGTTTTTT.

The chain has TRBV10-1 and TRBJ2-3, with TRBD2 matching 13 bases. This CDR3 contains 16 residues. CDR1 WNHNN and CDR2 SYGVQD come from the germline V gene (reference sequence). V shed 5 bases, J shed 2 bases, and the junction held 4 bases outside the gene matches. The CDR3 is CASSPGTSGATDTQYF. The CDR3 DNA reads TGCGCCAGCAGTCCCGGGACTAGCGGGGCCACAGATACGCAGTATTTT.

The rearrangement uses TRBV4-3 and TRBJ1-6; 7 bases line up with TRBD1. The CDR3 has 16 amino acids. Germline lookup yields CDR1 LGHNA and CDR2 YSLEER. The junction had 7 bases not matched to a gene; V was cut back by 2 bases and J by 6 bases. The CDR3 sequence: CASSQTGTVSNSPLHF. Here the CDR3 DNA reads TGCGCCAGCAGCCAAACCGGGACAGTTAGTAATTCACCCCTCCACTTT.

The chain couples TRBV5-4 to TRBJ2-1; 16 bases line up with TRBD2. Unmatched junction bases numbered 10, after V lost 4 bases and J lost 6 bases. The CDR3 contains 18 residues. Germline CDR1 SGHNT, CDR2 YYREEE (reference sequence). The CDR3 here is CASSPRLGTSGRGNEQFF. The CDR3 region has the DNA TGTGCCAGCAGCCCAAGACTCGGGACTAGCGGGAGGGGCAATGAGCAGTTCTTC.

The genes are TRBV4-3 and TRBJ2-5, with no clear D. Deletions cut 0 bases from V and 5 bases from J, with 7 bases between. The germline V gene encodes CDR1 LGHNA and CDR2 YSLEER. This CDR3 has 13 amino acids. CDR3 coding DNA: TGCGCCAGCAGCCAAGATAAGTGGGAGACCCAGTACTTC. Encoded protein: CASSQDKWETQYF.

The chain recombines TRBV7-2 with TRBJ2-7; 7 bases fit TRBD1. The CDR3 covers 14 residues. CDR1 SGHTA and CDR2 FQGNSA come from the germline V gene. V lost 5 bases to trimming and J lost 7 bases; unmatched junction nucleotides: 11. For the CDR3, the DNA is TGTGCCAGCAGCCCTGACAGGGCCTTGGGTGAGCAGTACTTC. Residues: CASSPDRALGEQYF.

J is TRBJ2-1 and V is TRBV18, with a tentative D call TRBD1 (5 bases). The length of the CDR3 is 13 residues. Per germline, CDR1 KGHSH and CDR2 LQKENI. V dropped 3 bases and J dropped 8 bases, with 11 bases sitting between them. The CDR3 coding sequence is TGTGCCAGCTCACCTCGACAGCTGGATGAGCAGTTCTTC. Its translation: CASSPRQLDEQFF. The full variable domain, with the rest looked up from reference TRBV18 and TRBJ2-1, is NAGVMQNPRHLVRRRGQEARLRCSPMKGHSHVYWYRQLPEEGLKFMVYLQKENIIDESGMPKERFSAEFPKEGPSILRIQQVVRGDSAAYFCASSPRQLDEQFFGPGTRLTVL.